Following are 17 T cell receptor beta chains from one sample sequenced in a study of T cells in women clearing cervical HPV infection. Data came from immunoSEQ multiplex PCR; TCRdb stores just in-frame clones and leaves some out. Listed are about 22,000 clones; 4.5% to 6% falls within the top ten. Sequenced material: blood buffy coat. Receptors originate from a woman aged 18 to 75 with a cervical HPV16 infection that either progressed to CIN3+ or cleared (not recorded which).

As to this clone: The read terminates 3 residues before the CDR3 end, so the remaining end is supplied by the germline J gene. The J gene is TRBJ2-7, the V gene TRBV19; D perhaps matches TRBD2 (6 bases). The CDR3 extends over 12 amino acids. Trimming removed 3 bases from V and 6 bases from J, with 9 bases in between. The germline V gene encodes CDR1 LNHDA and CDR2 SQIVND (reference sequence). Partial CDR3 DNA: TGTGCCAGTAGTATTGGAGGGCCCGAG. Protein sequence: CASSIGGPE. The entire CDR3 sequence reads CASSIGGPEQYF. The variable domain in full, with the rest retrieved from reference TRBV19 and TRBJ2-7, is DGGITQSPKYLFRKEGQNVTLSCEQNLNHDAMYWYRQDPGQGLRLIYYSQIVNDFQKGDIAEGYSVSREKKESFPLTVTSAQKNPTAFYLCASSIGGPEQYFGPGTRLTVT.

Comment on this clone: The read ends 3 residues early relative to the CDR3; the germline J gene fills the gap. The chain combines TRBV7-2 with TRBJ1-2; the D is unclear. The CDR3 length is 13 residues. Germline loops: CDR1 SGHTA, CDR2 FQGNSA. The sequenced part of the CDR3 DNA is TGTGCCAGCAGCTCAGAACACACAGATACC. Amino acid sequence: CASSSEHTDT. In full, the CDR3 reads CASSSEHTDTYTF.

About this clone itself: Read data end 3 residues before the CDR3 end; the end is taken from the germline J gene. V gene TRBV30 combines with J gene TRBJ1-2, with no clear D. In germline, CDR1 is GTSNPN, CDR2 SVGIG (reference sequence). Trimming took off 0 bases at V and 2 bases at J, with 7 bases between the two ends. The CDR3 sequence is 13 residues long. The CDR3 sequence is CAWSVSVNYGYTF. CDR3 DNA, as far as it was read: TGTGCCTGGAGTGTTTCCGTAAACTATGGC.

The CDR3 spells CASSLRVTEAFF. CDR3 bases read: TGTGCCAGCAGCTTACGGGTGACTGAA. This chain joins TRBV7-9 and TRBJ1-1, with unresolved D. The read stops 3 residues short of the end of the CDR3; the missing end is completed from the germline J gene. Germline V gene data show CDR1 as SEHNR and CDR2 as FQNEAQ (reference sequence). Trimming removed 2 bases at V and 5 bases at J, with 6 bases between. This CDR3 is built from 12 residues.

As regards this clone: The read ends 3 residues shy of where the CDR3 ends; the end is completed using the germline J gene. J is TRBJ2-3 and V is TRBV7-2, with a tentative D call TRBD1 (6 bases). V lost 0 bases to trimming and J lost 1 base, with 14 bases between them. Germline assignment: CDR1 SGHTA and CDR2 FQGNSA. The CDR3 runs to 17 residues. Incomplete CDR3 DNA: TGTGCCAGCAGCTTAGCCGGGTCGGGACAAGGCACAGATACG. Its protein product is CASSLAGSGQGTDT. The whole CDR3 protein is CASSLAGSGQGTDTQYF.

Note on this clone: The read ends 3 residues early relative to the CDR3; the germline J gene fills the gap. The V and J genes are TRBV11-2 and TRBJ1-1, with no clear D. This CDR3 has 10 residues. Germline loops: CDR1 SGHAT, CDR2 FQNNGV. Incomplete CDR3 DNA: TGTGCCAGCAGCTCTCGTCAA. This codes for CASSSRQ. The whole CDR3 sequence reads CASSSRQAFF.

To note about this clone: The read halts 3 residues ahead of the CDR3 end, with the missing end drawn from the germline J gene. The J gene is TRBJ2-7, the V gene TRBV6-1; 8 bases line up with TRBD1. This CDR3 contains 13 residues. Looked up from germline, CDR1 is MNHNS and CDR2 is SASEGT. V lost 3 bases to trimming and J lost 4 bases; unmatched junction nucleotides: 2. The part of the CDR3 DNA that was read is TGTGCCAGCAGTGATAACAGGGGGTACGAG. Its protein is CASSDNRGYE. From start to end, the CDR3 is CASSDNRGYEQYF.

Note on this clone: Read sequence stops 3 residues before the CDR3 end, and the germline J gene provides the missing end. The chain recombines TRBV7-9 with TRBJ1-2, with D unresolved. The length of the CDR3 is 13 residues. Germline V gene sequence: CDR1 SEHNR, CDR2 FQNEAQ (reference sequence). The DNA read from the CDR3 is TGTGCCAGCGACTCAGCGAACTACAATGAC. The encoded protein is CASDSANYND. The CDR3 as a whole reads CASDSANYNDYTF.

As regards this clone: The read ends 3 residues shy of where the CDR3 ends; the end is completed using the germline J gene. The rearrangement links TRBV13 to TRBJ2-1, with D maybe TRBD2 (6 bases). Germline assignment: CDR1 PRHDT and CDR2 FYEKMQ (reference sequence). Trimming left V 5 bases short and J 5 bases short, with 10 bases between. The CDR3 sequence is 13 residues long. The DNA read from the CDR3 is TGTGCCAGCAGCAGGGACTTCAACAATGAG. Protein product: CASSRDFNNE. The entire CDR3 protein reads CASSRDFNNEQFF.

On this clone: The CDR3 end is not reached by the read, which stops 3 residues before it; the germline J gene fills it in. This chain connects TRBV18 to TRBJ1-2; TRBD1 is a possible D gene (5 bases). CDR1 KGHSH and CDR2 LQKENI come from the germline V gene. This CDR3 has 14 amino acids. CDR3: CASSPGSGNYDYTF. CDR3 DNA, as far as it was read: TGTGCCAGCTCACCAGGATCAGGGAACTACGAC.

About this clone: The read ends 3 residues early relative to the CDR3; the germline J gene fills the gap. V usage is TRBV19 and J usage is TRBJ2-1; D is perhaps TRBD1 (6 bases). V was pared by 7 bases and J by 3 bases, with 16 bases between. The CDR3 spans 15 residues. Germline V gene lookup returns CDR1 LNHDA and CDR2 SQIVND (reference sequence). The CDR3 bases that were read are TGTGCCAGTACCGCCTGGGACAATGGCTACAATGAG. This translates into CASTAWDNGYNE. The full CDR3 protein reads CASTAWDNGYNEQFF.

Turning to this clone: The read finishes 3 residues shy of the CDR3 end, and the germline J gene is used to complete it. The V call is TRBV5-1, the J call TRBJ2-7, with D perhaps TRBD1 (5 bases). Germline-derived CDR1 and CDR2 are SGHRS and YFSETQ. V lost 0 bases to trimming and J lost 2 bases, with 9 bases between them. The CDR3 is 14 amino acids. The CDR3 sequence is CASSLGTRTYEQYF. The CDR3 bases that were read are TGCGCCAGCAGCTTGGGGACAAGGACCTACGAG.

On this clone itself: With the read ending 3 residues before the CDR3 end, the germline J gene is used to fill in that end. The chain is built from TRBV13 and TRBJ2-3; 12 positions agree with TRBD2. Trimming cost V 7 bases and J 0 bases; bases outside gene matches: 8. The germline V gene encodes CDR1 PRHDT and CDR2 FYEKMQ (reference sequence). This CDR3 spans 17 amino acids. The CDR3 DNA, read in part, is TGTGCCAGCACCGTGATGACTAGCGGGGGTAGCACAGATACG. Encoded protein: CASTVMTSGGSTDT. The entire CDR3 sequence reads CASTVMTSGGSTDTQYF.

Partial CDR3 DNA: TGCGCCAGCAGCCACCCGGTTGAATCGGCGGGGGATACG. It encodes CASSHPVESAGDT. The full CDR3 protein reads CASSHPVESAGDTQYF. The rearrangement links TRBV4-1 to TRBJ2-3, with D perhaps matching TRBD2 (6 bases). The sequenced fragment ends 3 residues before the CDR3 boundary, so the rest is inferred from the germline J gene. V lost 3 bases and J 6 bases, leaving 19 bases between the germline ends. This CDR3 has 16 amino acids. The germline V gene encodes CDR1 MGHRA and CDR2 YSYEKL.

Turning to this clone: The CDR3 is cut off 3 residues early in the read; its end comes from the germline J gene. V gene TRBV19 combines with J gene TRBJ1-1, with a possible D match to TRBD1 (6 bases). This CDR3 is 13 amino acids long. Germline CDR1 reads LNHDA; CDR2 reads SQIVND (reference sequence). V was clipped by 5 bases and J by 4 bases, with 11 bases between them. CDR3 DNA, as far as it was read: TGTGCCAGTAGTGCCAGAGGGGGCACTGAA. Amino acids: CASSARGGTE. The CDR3, in full, reads CASSARGGTEAFF.

Comment on this clone: The sequenced fragment ends 3 residues before the CDR3 boundary, so the rest is inferred from the germline J gene. The rearrangement uses TRBV27 and TRBJ2-7; D may be TRBD1 (6 bases). The V end was cut by 5 bases, the J end by 4 bases, with 6 bases between. Germline CDR1 is MNHEY and CDR2 is SMNVEV (reference sequence). The CDR3 covers 11 residues. CDR3 bases read: TGTGCCAGCAGTACAGGGTACGAG. Amino acid sequence: CASSTGYE. The complete CDR3 protein is CASSTGYEQYF.

Comments on this clone: Read coverage stops 3 residues before the CDR3 terminus; the germline J gene supplies the remainder. V usage is TRBV4-1 and J usage is TRBJ2-7; no firm D call. The germline gives CDR1 MGHRA, CDR2 YSYEKL. The CDR3 length is 15 residues. V gave up 2 bases and J gave up 0 bases, with 11 bases separating them. CDR3 DNA, as far as it was read: TGCGCCAGCAGCCAACAGATTACACGCTCCTACGAG. Translation: CASSQQITRSYE. The full CDR3 reads CASSQQITRSYEQYF.